These T cell receptor beta chains were read from a single sample in a study of lymphopenia after photon versus proton radiotherapy. Using immunoSEQ multiplex PCR, the repertoire was profiled, and TCRdb retains in-frame clones only, with some absent. The data contain tens of thousands of clones, approximately 91% of them singletons. The source material was peripheral blood, sampled from a patient treated with photon-based radiotherapy. These receptors all come from a woman in her sixties or seventies with pancreatic cancer. CDR3s include the opening cysteine and the closing phenylalanine or tryptophan. The order of the fields is V gene, J gene, clone size, D gene, CDR3 length, CDR3 DNA, CDR3 protein. The D gene is left open where the match is weak. Size is omitted from some rows. Given values are once, few, many or a class for expanded clones.

>TRBV5-6|TRBJ2-3|-|TRBD2|18
TGTGCCAGCAGCTTGGGGGCCATAGCGGGAGGGGGCACAGATACGCAGTATTTT
CASSLGAIAGGGTDTQYF
>TRBV9|TRBJ2-1|-|TRBD2|17
TGTGCCAGCAGCGATGGGACTAGCGGCCATACCTACAATGAGCAGTTCTTC
CASSDGTSGHTYNEQFF
>TRBV29-1|TRBJ2-7|-|TRBD1|12
TGCAGCGTCGGACAGGGGGCCGACGAGCAGTACTTC
CSVGQGADEQYF
>TRBV9|TRBJ1-3|-|-|13
TGTGCCAGCAGCGTAGGGTCTGGAAACACCATATATTTT
CASSVGSGNTIYF
>TRBV4-2|TRBJ2-2|-|-|14
TGTGCCAGCAGCCAAGATAAAATAACCGGGGAGCTGTTTTTT
CASSQDKITGELFF
>TRBV28|TRBJ2-1|-|-|14
TGTGCCAGCAGTTTCTCCGGGGAAATGGGTGAGCAGTTCTTC
CASSFSGEMGEQFF
>TRBV6-1|TRBJ1-2|-|-|14
TGTGCCAGCAGTTGGACGTACGACCAGGATGGCTACACCTTC
CASSWTYDQDGYTF
>TRBV6-1|TRBJ2-7|-|TRBD1|15
TGTGCCAGCAGTCTTGGACAGGGGCGTACCTACGAGCAGTACTTC
CASSLGQGRTYEQYF
>TRBV6-1|TRBJ1-5|-|-|14
TGTGCCAGCAGTGAAGGGTGGTCTCGTCAGCCCCAGCATTTT
CASSEGWSRQPQHF
>TRBV7-3|TRBJ2-1|-|TRBD2|15
TGTGCCAGCACCCCTCTAGCGGGAGGGCTGAATGAGCAGTTCTTC
CASTPLAGGLNEQFF
>TRBV5-5|TRBJ2-3|-|-|16
TGTGCCAGCAGCCCGGGAGCGCGCTATCGCACAGATACGCAGTATTTT
CASSPGARYRTDTQYF
>TRBV5-1|TRBJ2-3|-|TRBD1|16
TGCGCCAGCAGCACCGGGACAGGGGGTAGCACAGATACGCAGTATTTT
CASSTGTGGSTDTQYF
>TRBV15|TRBJ1-5|few|-|14
TGTGCCACCAGCAGAGACCGTGGGGATCAGCCCCAGCATTTT
CATSRDRGDQPQHF
>TRBV2|TRBJ1-4|-|TRBD1|14
TGTGCCAGCAGCGGACAGGGCCGTAGTGAAAAACTGTTTTTT
CASSGQGRSEKLFF
>TRBV10-2|TRBJ1-2|-|TRBD1|16
TGCGCCAGCAGTGAGTTTATGTCAGGGGGAAACTATGGCTACACCTTC
CASSEFMSGGNYGYTF
>TRBV19|TRBJ2-5|-|TRBD2|14
TGTGCCAGTAGCACTCCGGGAGGCCAAGAGACCCAGTACTTC
CASSTPGGQETQYF
>TRBV6-5|TRBJ2-1|-|-|13
TGTGCCAGCAGTTACTTTACAGGAGCTGAGCAGTTCTTC
CASSYFTGAEQFF
>TRBV7-9|TRBJ2-5|-|TRBD2|14
TGTGCCAGCAGCATCGCGGGAGCTTGGGAGACCCAGTACTTC
CASSIAGAWETQYF
>TRBV27|TRBJ2-2|once|-|15
TGTGCCAGCAGCCTTGAGACAGGGAACACCGGGGAGCTGTTTTTT
CASSLETGNTGELFF
>TRBV5-8|TRBJ1-1|-|-|13
TGTGCCAGCAGCTTGGTCAGGGACACTGAAGCTTTCTTT
CASSLVRDTEAFF
>TRBV9|TRBJ2-5|-|TRBD2|19
TGTGCCAGCAGCGTAGAGAAAGGGCCAGCGGGAGGGCCAGGGGAGACCCAGTACTTC
CASSVEKGPAGGPGETQYF
>TRBV27|TRBJ2-5|-|TRBD2|15
TGTGCCAGCAGTACTAGCGGGAGAGGCCAAGAGACCCAGTACTTC
CASSTSGRGQETQYF
>TRBV6-5|TRBJ1-2|-|TRBD1|13
TGTGCCAGCAGCCGGGACAGGGGAGGGGGCTACACCTTC
CASSRDRGGGYTF
>TRBV5-5|TRBJ2-7|few|TRBD1|14
TGTGCCAGCAGCTTCGTGACAGGGGCGAACGAGCAGTACTTC
CASSFVTGANEQYF